These T cell receptor beta chains were read from a single sample in a study of CD8+ T cells in alopecia areata. This table comes from immunoSEQ multiplex PCR, and its TCRdb copy is limited to in-frame clones, with some not included. The sample lists 150,000 to 200,000 clones; less than 75% were seen once. The starting material was CD8+ T cells sorted from blood, obtained at week 0. These receptor sequences come from a human donor with alopecia areata. The conserved cysteine and the conserved F or W are not part of the CDR3 here.

v_gene: TRBV5-6
len: 13
CDR3aa: ASSPRSVSNQPQH

v_gene: TRBV19
len: 11
CDR3aa: ASSIGTAYEQY

v_gene: TRBV2
len: 10
CDR3aa: ASSEYNSPLH

v_gene: TRBV6-1
len: 16
CDR3aa: ASSEWNIGTGPADTQY

v_gene: TRBV29-1
len: 12
CDR3aa: SVEDPDRWYEQF

v_gene: TRBV10-1
len: 11
CDR3aa: ASEKEGLDTQY

v_gene: TRBV13
len: 13
CDR3aa: ASSVQSRDTLPLH

v_gene: TRBV12-5
len: 13
CDR3aa: ASGLARTGGHGYT

v_gene: TRBV13
len: 11
CDR3aa: ASSSRGAGEAF

v_gene: TRBV9
len: 9
CDR3aa: ASSDPRSKL

v_gene: TRBV14
len: 11
CDR3aa: ASSTGPQETQY

v_gene: TRBV9
len: 12
CDR3aa: ASSAGTGLNEQY

v_gene: TRBV7-9
len: 14
CDR3aa: ASSSTGGADKNIQY

v_gene: TRBV15
len: 13
CDR3aa: ATSIGGGTYNEQF

v_gene: TRBV15
len: 13
CDR3aa: ATSSGSLTYNEQF

v_gene: TRBV5-1
len: 14
CDR3aa: ASSFTSGDLTDTQY

v_gene: TRBV4-1
len: 12
CDR3aa: ASSPGRGEETQY

v_gene: TRBV6-6
len: 13
CDR3aa: ASSQAGGPYNEQF

v_gene: TRBV25-1
len: 11
CDR3aa: ASSEWESKTQY

v_gene: TRBV7-9
len: 11
CDR3aa: ASSLGQQDGYT

v_gene: TRBV5-1
len: 10
CDR3aa: ASRSANEKLF

v_gene: TRBV27
len: 12
CDR3aa: ASSAYKTLLGYT

v_gene: TRBV5-6
len: 11
CDR3aa: ASSTGHSYEQY

v_gene: TRBV4-1
len: 14
CDR3aa: ASSGAGTGGPSEQF